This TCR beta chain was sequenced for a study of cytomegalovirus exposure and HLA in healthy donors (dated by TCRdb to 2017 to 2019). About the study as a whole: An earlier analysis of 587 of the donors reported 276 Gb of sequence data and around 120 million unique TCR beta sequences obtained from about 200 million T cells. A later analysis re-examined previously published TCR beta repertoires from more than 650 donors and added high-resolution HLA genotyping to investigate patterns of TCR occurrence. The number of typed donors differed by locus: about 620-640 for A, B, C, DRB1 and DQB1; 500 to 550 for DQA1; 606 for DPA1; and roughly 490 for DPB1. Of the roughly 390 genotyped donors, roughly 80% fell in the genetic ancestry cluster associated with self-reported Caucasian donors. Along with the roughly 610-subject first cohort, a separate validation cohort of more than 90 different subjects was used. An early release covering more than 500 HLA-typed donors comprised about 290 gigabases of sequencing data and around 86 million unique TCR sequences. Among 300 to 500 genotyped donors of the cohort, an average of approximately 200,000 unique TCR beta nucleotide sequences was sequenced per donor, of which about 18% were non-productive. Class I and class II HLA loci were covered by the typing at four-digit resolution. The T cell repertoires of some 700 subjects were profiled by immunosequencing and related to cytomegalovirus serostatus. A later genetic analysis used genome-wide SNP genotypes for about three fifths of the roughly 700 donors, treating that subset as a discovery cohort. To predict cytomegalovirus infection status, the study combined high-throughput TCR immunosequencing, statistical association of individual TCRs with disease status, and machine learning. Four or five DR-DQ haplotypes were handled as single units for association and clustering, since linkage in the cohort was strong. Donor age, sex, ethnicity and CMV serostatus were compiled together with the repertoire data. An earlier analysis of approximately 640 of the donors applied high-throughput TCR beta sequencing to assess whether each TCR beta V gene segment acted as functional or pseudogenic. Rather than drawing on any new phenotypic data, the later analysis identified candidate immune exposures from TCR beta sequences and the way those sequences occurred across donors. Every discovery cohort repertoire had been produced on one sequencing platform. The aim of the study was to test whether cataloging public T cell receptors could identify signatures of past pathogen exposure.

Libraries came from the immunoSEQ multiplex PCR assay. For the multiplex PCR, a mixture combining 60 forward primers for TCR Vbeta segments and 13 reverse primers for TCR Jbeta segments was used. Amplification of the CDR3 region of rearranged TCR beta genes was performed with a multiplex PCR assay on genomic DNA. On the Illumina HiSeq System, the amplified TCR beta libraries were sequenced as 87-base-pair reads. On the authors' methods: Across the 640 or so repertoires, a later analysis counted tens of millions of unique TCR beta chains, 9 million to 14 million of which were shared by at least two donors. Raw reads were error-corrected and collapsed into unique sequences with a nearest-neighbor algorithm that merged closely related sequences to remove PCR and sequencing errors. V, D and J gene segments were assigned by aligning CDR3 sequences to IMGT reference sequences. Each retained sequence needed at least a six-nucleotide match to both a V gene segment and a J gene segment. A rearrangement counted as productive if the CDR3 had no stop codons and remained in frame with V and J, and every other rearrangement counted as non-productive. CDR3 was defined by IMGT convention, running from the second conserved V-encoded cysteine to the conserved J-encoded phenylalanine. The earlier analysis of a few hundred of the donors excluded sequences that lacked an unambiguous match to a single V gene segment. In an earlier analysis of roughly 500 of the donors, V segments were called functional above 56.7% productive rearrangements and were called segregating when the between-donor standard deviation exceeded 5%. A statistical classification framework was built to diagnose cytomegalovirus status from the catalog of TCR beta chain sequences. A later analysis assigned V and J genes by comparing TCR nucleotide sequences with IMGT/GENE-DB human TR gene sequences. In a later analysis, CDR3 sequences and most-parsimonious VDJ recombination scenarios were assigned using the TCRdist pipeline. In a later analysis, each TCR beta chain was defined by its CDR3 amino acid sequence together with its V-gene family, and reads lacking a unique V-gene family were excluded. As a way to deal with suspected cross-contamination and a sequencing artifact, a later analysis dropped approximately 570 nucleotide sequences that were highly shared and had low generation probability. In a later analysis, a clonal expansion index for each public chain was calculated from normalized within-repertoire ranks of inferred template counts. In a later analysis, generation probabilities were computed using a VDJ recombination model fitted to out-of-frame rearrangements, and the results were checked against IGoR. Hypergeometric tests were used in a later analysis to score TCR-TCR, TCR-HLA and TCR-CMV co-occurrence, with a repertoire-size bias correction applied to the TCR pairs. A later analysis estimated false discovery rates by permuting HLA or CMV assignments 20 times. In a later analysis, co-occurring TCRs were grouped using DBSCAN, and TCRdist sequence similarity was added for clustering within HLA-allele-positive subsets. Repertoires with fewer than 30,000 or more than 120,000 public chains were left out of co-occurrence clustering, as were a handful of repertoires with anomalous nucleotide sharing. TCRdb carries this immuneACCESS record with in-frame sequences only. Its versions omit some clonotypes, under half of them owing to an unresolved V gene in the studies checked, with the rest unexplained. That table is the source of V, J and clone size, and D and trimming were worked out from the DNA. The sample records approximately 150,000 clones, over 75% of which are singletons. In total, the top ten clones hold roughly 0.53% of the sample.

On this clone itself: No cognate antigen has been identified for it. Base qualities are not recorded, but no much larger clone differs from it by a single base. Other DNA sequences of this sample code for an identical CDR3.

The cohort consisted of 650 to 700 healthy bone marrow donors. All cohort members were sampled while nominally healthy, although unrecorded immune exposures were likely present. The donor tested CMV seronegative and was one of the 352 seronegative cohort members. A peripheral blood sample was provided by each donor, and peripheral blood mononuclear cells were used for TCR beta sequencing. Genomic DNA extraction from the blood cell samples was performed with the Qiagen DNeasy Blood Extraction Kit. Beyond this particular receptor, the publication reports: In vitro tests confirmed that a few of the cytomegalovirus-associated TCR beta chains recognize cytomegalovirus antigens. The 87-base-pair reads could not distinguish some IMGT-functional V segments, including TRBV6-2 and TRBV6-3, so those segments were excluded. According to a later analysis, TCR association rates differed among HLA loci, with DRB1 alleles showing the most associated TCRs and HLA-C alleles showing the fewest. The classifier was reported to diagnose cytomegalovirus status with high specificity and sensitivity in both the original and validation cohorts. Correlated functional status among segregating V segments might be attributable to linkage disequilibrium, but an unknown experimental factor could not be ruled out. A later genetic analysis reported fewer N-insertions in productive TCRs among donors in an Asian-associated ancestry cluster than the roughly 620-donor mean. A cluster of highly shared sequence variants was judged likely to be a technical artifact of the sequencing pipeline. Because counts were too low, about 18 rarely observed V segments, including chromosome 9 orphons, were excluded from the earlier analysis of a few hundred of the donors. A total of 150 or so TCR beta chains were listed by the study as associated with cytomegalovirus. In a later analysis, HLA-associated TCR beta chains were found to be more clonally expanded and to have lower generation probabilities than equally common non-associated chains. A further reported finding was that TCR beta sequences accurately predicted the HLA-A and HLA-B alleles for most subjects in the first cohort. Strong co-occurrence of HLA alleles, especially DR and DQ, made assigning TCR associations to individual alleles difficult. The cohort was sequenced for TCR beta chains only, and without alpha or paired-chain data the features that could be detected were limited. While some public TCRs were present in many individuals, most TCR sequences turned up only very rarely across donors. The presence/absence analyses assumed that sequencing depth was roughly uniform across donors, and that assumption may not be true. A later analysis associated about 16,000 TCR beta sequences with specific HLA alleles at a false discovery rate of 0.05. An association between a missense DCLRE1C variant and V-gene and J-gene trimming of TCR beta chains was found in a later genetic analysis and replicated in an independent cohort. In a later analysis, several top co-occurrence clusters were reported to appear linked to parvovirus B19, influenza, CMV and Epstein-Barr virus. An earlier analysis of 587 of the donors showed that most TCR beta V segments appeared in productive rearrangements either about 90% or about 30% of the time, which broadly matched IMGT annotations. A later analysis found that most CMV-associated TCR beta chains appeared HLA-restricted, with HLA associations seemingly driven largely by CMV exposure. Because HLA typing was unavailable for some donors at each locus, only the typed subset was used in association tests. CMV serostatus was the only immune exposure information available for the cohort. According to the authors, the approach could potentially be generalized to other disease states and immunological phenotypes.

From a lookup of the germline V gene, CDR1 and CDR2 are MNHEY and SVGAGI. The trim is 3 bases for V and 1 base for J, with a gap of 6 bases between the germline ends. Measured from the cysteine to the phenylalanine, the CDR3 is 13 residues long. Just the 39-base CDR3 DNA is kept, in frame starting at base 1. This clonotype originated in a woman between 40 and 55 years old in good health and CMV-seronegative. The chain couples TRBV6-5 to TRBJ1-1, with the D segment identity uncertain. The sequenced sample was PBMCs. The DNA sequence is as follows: TGTGCCAGCAGTTATAACAGGAACACTGAAGCTTTCTTT. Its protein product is CASSYNRNTEAFF.